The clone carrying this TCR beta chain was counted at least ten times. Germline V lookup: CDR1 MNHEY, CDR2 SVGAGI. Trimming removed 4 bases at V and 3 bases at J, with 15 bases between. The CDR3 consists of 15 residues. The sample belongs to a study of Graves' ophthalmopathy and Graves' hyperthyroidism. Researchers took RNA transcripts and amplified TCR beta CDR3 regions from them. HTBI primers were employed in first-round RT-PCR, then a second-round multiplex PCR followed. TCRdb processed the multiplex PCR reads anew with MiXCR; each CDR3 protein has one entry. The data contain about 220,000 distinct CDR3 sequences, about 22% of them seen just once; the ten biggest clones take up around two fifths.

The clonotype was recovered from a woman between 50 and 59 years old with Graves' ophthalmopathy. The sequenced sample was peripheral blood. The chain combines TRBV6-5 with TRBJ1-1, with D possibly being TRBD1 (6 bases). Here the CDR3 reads CASSFVETGDTEAFF. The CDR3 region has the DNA TGTGCCAGCAGTTTTGTTGAGACAGGAGACACTGAAGCTTTCTTT.